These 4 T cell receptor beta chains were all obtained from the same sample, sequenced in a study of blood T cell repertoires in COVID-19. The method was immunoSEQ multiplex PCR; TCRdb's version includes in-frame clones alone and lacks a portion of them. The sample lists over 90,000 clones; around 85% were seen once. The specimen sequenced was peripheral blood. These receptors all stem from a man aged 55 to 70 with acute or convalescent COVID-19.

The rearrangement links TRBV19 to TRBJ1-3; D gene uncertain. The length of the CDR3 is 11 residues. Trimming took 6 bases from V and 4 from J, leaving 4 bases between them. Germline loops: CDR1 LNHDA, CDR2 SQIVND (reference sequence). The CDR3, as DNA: TGTGCCAGTAGGGCCGGAAACACCATATATTTT. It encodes CASRAGNTIYF.

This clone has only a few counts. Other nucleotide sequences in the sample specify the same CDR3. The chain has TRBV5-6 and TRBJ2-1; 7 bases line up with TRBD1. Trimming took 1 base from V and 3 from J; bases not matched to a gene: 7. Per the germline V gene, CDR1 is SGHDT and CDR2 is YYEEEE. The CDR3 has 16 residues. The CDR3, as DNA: TGTGCCAGCAGCTTGACAGGGGCGAACCTCTACAATGAGCAGTTCTTC. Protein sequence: CASSLTGANLYNEQFF.

The CDR3 bases are TGTGCCAGCTCGGGGGGCTCCTACAATGAGCAGTTCTTC. Amino acids: CASSGGSYNEQFF. The chain joins TRBV6-5 to TRBJ2-1; 7 positions match TRBD2. Germline V gene lookup returns CDR1 MNHEY and CDR2 SVGAGI. V was pared by 8 bases and J by 0 bases, with 1 base of the junction left unmatched. The CDR3 sequence is 13 residues long.

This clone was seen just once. The CDR3 here is CASSLDRTSGRAFYGELFF. DNA of the CDR3: TGTGCCAGCAGCTTGGATAGGACTAGCGGGAGGGCCTTCTACGGGGAGCTGTTTTTT. The J gene is TRBJ2-2, the V gene TRBV5-6, with TRBD2 identical over 15 bases. From germline, CDR1 is SGHDT and CDR2 YYEEEE. V lost 0 bases to trimming and J lost 7 bases; unmatched junction nucleotides: 10. This CDR3 is built from 19 residues.